The entry that follows covers one T cell receptor beta chain sequence. Its antigen is undetermined. The data stem from a study of naive and memory T cell subsets. General study findings and limits: In CD4 and CD8 cells, diversity dropped from naive through EMRA.

An equimolar mix of two oligonucleotides served as the beta constant-region primer for TRBC1 and TRBC2. TCRdb ran MiXCR on the UMI-ligation and nested PCR reads and lists one entry per CDR3 protein. This sample has some 87,000 distinct CDR3 sequences; over 7% occur once, and the top ten carry 1.5% to 2%. CMV status came from CD4+ IFNgamma after overnight CMV lysate stimulation. Material: central memory CD4+ T cells from blood. The origin of this receptor is a human donor in good health.

The CDR3 nucleotides read TGCGCCAGCAGCTTGGGGGGTGCGACTGGGAGCTATGGCTACACCTTC. Translated, it gives CASSLGGATGSYGYTF. This chain connects TRBV5-1 to TRBJ1-2; D remains unclear. From germline, CDR1 is SGHRS and CDR2 YFSETQ. This CDR3 is built from 16 residues. Deletions cut 0 bases from V and 4 bases from J, with 16 bases between.